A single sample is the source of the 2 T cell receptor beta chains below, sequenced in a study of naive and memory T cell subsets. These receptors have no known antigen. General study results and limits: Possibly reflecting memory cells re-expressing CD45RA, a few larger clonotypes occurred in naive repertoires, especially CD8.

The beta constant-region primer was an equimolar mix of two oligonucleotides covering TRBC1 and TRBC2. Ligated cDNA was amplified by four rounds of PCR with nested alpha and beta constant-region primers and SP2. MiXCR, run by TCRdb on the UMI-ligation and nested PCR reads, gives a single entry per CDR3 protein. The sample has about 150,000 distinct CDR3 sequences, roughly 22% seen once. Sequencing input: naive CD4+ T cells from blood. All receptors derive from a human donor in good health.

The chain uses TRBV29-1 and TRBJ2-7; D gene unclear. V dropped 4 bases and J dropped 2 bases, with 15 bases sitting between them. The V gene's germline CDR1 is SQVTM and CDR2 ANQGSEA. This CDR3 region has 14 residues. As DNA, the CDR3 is TGCAGCGTTGGAGTTCGAGCAGCCACCTACGAGCAGTACTTC. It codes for CSVGVRAATYEQYF.

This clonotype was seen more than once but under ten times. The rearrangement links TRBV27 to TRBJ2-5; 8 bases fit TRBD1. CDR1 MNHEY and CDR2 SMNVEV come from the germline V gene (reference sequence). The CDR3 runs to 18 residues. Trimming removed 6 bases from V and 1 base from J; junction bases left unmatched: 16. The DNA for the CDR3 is TGTGCCAGCAGGAGGACAGGGCCTCTAAACCCGCCCCAAGAGACCCAGTACTTC. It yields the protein CASRRTGPLNPPQETQYF.